This note documents a single T cell receptor beta chain sequence. The germline CDR1 and CDR2 sequences are LNHDA and SQIVND (reference sequence). This CDR3 has 15 residues. The V end lost 2 bases, the J end lost 4 bases, and 14 bases lay between the germline ends. The source of the sample is a study of cytomegalovirus exposure and HLA in healthy donors. Use of 60 Vbeta and 13 Jbeta primers characterized the PCR. Some clones are missing from TCRdb's copy, which holds only in-frame ones; the method was immunoSEQ multiplex PCR. Among around 120,000 clones listed, 81% were seen once. Specimen: PBMCs. The chain couples TRBV19 to TRBJ2-5, with a weak D call TRBD2 (6 bases). The sequence derives from a man younger than 30 in good health and CMV-seronegative. In DNA, the CDR3 is TGTGCCAGTAGTATAAGTGAGGCGGGGTCAGAGACCCAGTACTTC. It codes for CASSISEAGSETQYF.